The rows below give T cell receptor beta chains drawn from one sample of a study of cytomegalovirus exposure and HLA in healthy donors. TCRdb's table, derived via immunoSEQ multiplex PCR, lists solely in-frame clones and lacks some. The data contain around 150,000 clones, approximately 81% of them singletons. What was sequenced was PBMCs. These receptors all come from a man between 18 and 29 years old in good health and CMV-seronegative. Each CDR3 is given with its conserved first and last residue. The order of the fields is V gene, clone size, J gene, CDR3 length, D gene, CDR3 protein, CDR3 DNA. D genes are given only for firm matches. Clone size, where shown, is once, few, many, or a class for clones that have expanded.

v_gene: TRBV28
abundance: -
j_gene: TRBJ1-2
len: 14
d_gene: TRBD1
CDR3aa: CASSWDRGVYGYTF
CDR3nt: TGTGCCAGCAGCTGGGACAGGGGTGTCTATGGCTACACCTTC

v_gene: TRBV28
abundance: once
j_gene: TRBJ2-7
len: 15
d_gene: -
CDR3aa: CASRSSAGGYYEQYF
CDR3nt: TGTGCCAGCAGATCCTCGGCGGGCGGATACTACGAGCAGTACTTC

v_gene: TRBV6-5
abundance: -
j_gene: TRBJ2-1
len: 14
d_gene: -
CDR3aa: CASSLDKTGNEQFF
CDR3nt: TGTGCCAGCAGCTTAGATAAGACAGGCAATGAGCAGTTCTTC

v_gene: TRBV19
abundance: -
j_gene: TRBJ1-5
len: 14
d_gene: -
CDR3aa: CASNSRDTVGPQHF
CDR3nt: TGTGCCAGTAATTCCCGGGACACCGTAGGGCCCCAGCATTTT

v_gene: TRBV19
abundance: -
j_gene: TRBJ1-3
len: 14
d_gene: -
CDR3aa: CASSNQGDRNTIYF
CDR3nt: TGTGCCAGTAGCAATCAGGGTGATCGGAACACCATATATTTT

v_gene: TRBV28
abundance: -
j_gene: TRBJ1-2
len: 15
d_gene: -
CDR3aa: CASITAAGINYGYTF
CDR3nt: TGTGCCAGCATCACCGCTGCGGGGATTAACTATGGCTACACCTTC

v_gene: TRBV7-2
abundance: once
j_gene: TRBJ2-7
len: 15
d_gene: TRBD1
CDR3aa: CASSSRDSYSYEQYF
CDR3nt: TGTGCCAGCAGCTCTAGGGACAGCTACTCCTACGAGCAGTACTTC

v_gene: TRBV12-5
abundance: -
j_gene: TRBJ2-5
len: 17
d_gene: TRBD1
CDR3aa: CASGNAYGTGGGETQYF
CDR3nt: TGTGCTAGTGGAAACGCCTACGGGACAGGGGGTGGAGAGACCCAGTACTTC

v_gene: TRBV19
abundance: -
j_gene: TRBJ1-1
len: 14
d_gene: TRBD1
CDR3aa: CASRPWTGGSEAFF
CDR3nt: TGTGCCAGTAGGCCCTGGACAGGAGGTTCGGAAGCTTTCTTT

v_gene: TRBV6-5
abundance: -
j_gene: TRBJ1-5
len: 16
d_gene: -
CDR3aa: CASSYSSRAGNQPQHF
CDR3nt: TGTGCCAGCAGTTACTCCTCCAGGGCCGGCAATCAGCCCCAGCATTTT

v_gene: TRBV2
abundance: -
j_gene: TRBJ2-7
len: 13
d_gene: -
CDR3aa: CASRAGKSYEQYF
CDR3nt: TGTGCCAGCAGGGCGGGGAAATCCTACGAGCAGTACTTC

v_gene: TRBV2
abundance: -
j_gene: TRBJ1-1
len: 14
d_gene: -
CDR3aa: CASSDGGLGTEAFF
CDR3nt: TGTGCCAGCAGTGACGGGGGGTTGGGGACTGAAGCTTTCTTT

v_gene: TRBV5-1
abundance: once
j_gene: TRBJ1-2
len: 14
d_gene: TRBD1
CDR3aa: CASSPGQGGYGYTF
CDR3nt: TGCGCCAGCAGCCCGGGACAGGGCGGCTATGGCTACACCTTC

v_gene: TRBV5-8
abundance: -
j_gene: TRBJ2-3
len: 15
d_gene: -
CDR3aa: CASSLEPYATDTQYF
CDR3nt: TGTGCCAGCAGCTTGGAGCCTTATGCCACAGATACGCAGTATTTT

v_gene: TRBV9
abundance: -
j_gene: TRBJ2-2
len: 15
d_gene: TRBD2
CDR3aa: CASSEGLAGSGELFF
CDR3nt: TGTGCCAGCAGCGAGGGACTAGCGGGCAGCGGGGAGCTGTTTTTT

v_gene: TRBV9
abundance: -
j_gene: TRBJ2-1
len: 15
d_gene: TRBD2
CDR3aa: CASSVVGGGGNEQFF
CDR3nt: TGTGCCAGCAGCGTAGTGGGCGGGGGTGGGAATGAGCAGTTCTTC

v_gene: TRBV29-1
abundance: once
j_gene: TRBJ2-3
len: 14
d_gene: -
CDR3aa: CSVDPMTETDTQYF
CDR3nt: TGCAGCGTTGATCCGATGACAGAAACAGATACGCAGTATTTT

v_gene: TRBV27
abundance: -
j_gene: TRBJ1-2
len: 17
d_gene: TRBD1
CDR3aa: CASSSYGTGPTMHGYTF
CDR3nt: TGTGCCAGCAGTTCATACGGGACAGGGCCTACTATGCATGGCTACACCTTC

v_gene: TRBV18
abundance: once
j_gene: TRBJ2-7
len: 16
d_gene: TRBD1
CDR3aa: CASSPQGQGVSYEQYF
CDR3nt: TGTGCCAGCTCACCTCAGGGACAGGGCGTCTCCTACGAGCAGTACTTC

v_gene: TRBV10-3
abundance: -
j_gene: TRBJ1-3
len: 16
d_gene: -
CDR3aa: CAISAWEDSSGNTIYF
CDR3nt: TGTGCCATCAGTGCCTGGGAAGACAGCTCTGGAAACACCATATATTTT

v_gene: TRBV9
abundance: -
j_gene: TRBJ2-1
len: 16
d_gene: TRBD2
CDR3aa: CASSVSKRGGYNEQFF
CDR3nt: TGTGCCAGCAGCGTGTCCAAGCGGGGGGGTTACAATGAGCAGTTCTTC

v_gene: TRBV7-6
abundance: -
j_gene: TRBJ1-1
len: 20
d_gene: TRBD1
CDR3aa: CASSPRNSGQGVTEDTEAFF
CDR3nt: TGTGCCAGCAGCCCTCGAAACTCCGGACAGGGGGTGACAGAGGACACTGAAGCTTTCTTT

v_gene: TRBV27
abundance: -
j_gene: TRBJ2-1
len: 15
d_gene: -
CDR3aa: CASSLIGTRHNEQFF
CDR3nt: TGTGCCAGCAGTTTAATCGGGACTCGACACAATGAGCAGTTCTTC

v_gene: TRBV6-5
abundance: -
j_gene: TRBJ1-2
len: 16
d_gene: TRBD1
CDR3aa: CASSYPYRGRIDGYTF
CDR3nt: TGTGCCAGCAGTTACCCTTACAGGGGGCGCATCGATGGCTACACCTTC

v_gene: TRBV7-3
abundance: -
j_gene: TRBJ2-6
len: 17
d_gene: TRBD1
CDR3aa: CASSSQTGKSGANVLTF
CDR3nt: TGTGCCAGCAGCTCCCAGACAGGGAAGTCTGGGGCCAACGTCCTGACTTTC

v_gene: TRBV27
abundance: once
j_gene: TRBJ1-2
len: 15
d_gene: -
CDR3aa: CASSLSFVGGYGYTF
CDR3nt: TGTGCCAGCAGTTTATCGTTCGTGGGGGGCTATGGCTACACCTTC

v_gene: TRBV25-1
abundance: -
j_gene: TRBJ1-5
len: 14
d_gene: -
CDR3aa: CASSDRSSNQPQHF
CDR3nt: TGTGCCAGCAGTGATAGATCTAGCAATCAGCCCCAGCATTTT